This T cell receptor (beta chain) was observed in a study of cytomegalovirus exposure and HLA in healthy donors (dated by TCRdb to about 2017). Regarding the complete study: An earlier analysis of approximately 640 of the donors reported 250 to 350 Gb of sequence data and roughly 100 million unique TCR beta sequences from 190 million or so T cells. An early release covering about 600 HLA-typed donors comprised roughly 300 gigabases of sequencing data and approximately 80 million unique TCR sequences. Of the 398 genotyped donors, over 70% fell in the genetic ancestry cluster associated with self-reported Caucasian donors. The aim of the study was to test whether cataloging public T cell receptors could identify signatures of past pathogen exposure. Using immunosequencing, the study profiled T cell repertoires from fewer than 700 subjects and related those repertoires to cytomegalovirus serostatus. In addition to the first cohort of hundreds of subjects, a separate validation cohort of 120 different subjects was used. To predict cytomegalovirus infection status, the study brought together high-throughput TCR immunosequencing, statistical association of individual TCRs with disease status, and machine learning. A later analysis re-analyzed previously published TCR beta repertoires from roughly 600 donors and added high-resolution HLA genotyping to study TCR occurrence patterns. Rather than drawing on any new phenotypic data, the later analysis identified candidate immune exposures from TCR beta sequences and the way those sequences occurred across donors. To decide whether each TCR beta V gene segment behaved as functional or pseudogenic, an earlier analysis of approximately 590 of the donors relied on high-throughput TCR beta sequencing. Donor age, sex, ethnicity and CMV serostatus were compiled alongside the repertoire data. In a later genetic analysis, genome-wide SNP genotypes for about 60% of the 666 donors were used, and that subset was treated as a discovery cohort. Every repertoire in the discovery cohort had been generated on one and the same sequencing platform. HLA typing covered class I and class II loci at four-digit resolution. Typing coverage differed by locus: A, B, C, DRB1 and DQB1 were typed in roughly 620-630 donors, DQA1 in 500 to 550, DPA1 in approximately 610, and DPB1 in roughly 450. Several DR-DQ haplotypes were treated as single units for association and clustering because of strong linkage in the cohort. Among under 450 genotyped donors of the cohort, an average of approximately 250,000 unique TCR beta nucleotide sequences were sequenced per donor, around 20% of them non-productive. Here is what the overall study found, with its caveats: Presence/absence analyses assumed roughly uniform sequencing depth across donors, an assumption that may not hold. CMV serostatus was the only immune exposure information available for the cohort. Because HLA typing was missing for some donors at each locus, association tests included only the typed subset. Most TCR sequences were seen in very few donors, while some public TCRs were found in many individuals. A later analysis found that TCR association rates varied across HLA loci, with DRB1 alleles showing the most associated TCRs and HLA-C alleles the fewest. In a later analysis, several top co-occurrence clusters were reported to appear linked to parvovirus B19, influenza, CMV and Epstein-Barr virus. When HLA alleles, especially DR and DQ, strongly co-occurred, attributing TCR associations to individual alleles was difficult. Correlated functional status among segregating V segments might reflect linkage disequilibrium, but an unknown experimental factor could not be ruled out. At a false discovery rate of 0.05, a later analysis linked 16,951 TCR beta sequences to specific HLA alleles. A later genetic analysis associated a missense DCLRE1C variant with V-gene and J-gene trimming of TCR beta chains, and an independent cohort replicated the association. Over 15 rarely observed V segments, including chromosome 9 orphons, were excluded from the earlier analysis of about 500 of the donors because counts were too low. This cohort had only TCR beta chains sequenced, and the lack of alpha or paired-chain data limited which features could be detected. A cluster of highly shared sequence variants was judged likely to be a technical artifact of the sequencing pipeline. A further reported finding was that TCR beta sequences accurately predicted the HLA-A and HLA-B alleles for most subjects in the first cohort. Most CMV-associated TCR beta chains appeared to be HLA-restricted in a later analysis, and the HLA associations seemed to be driven largely by CMV exposure. Three of the identified cytomegalovirus-associated TCR beta chains were confirmed in vitro to be specific for cytomegalovirus antigens. Some IMGT-functional V segments, including TRBV6-2 and TRBV6-3, could not be distinguished by the 87-base-pair reads and were therefore excluded. An earlier analysis of 587 of the donors showed that most TCR beta V segments appeared in productive rearrangements either about 87% or about 30% of the time, which broadly matched IMGT annotations. A later genetic analysis reported fewer N-insertions in productive TCRs among donors in an Asian-associated ancestry cluster than the approximately 700-donor mean. In the study, about 150 TCR beta chains were listed as associated with cytomegalovirus. Cytomegalovirus status was reported to be diagnosed by the classifier with high specificity and sensitivity in both the original and validation cohorts. Compared with equally common non-associated chains, HLA-associated TCR beta chains in a later analysis were more clonally expanded and had lower generation probabilities. According to the authors, the approach could potentially be generalized to other disease states and immunological phenotypes.

The protocol used for the library was the immunoSEQ multiplex PCR assay. A mixture of 60 forward primers for TCR Vbeta segments and 13 reverse primers for TCR Jbeta segments was used in the multiplex PCR. The CDR3 region of rearranged TCR beta genes was amplified from genomic DNA with a multiplex PCR assay. The Illumina HiSeq System was used to sequence the amplified TCR beta libraries as 87-base-pair reads. The source study handled its data this way. Across the 500 to 850 repertoires, a later analysis counted tens of millions of unique TCR beta chains, roughly 11 million of which were shared by at least two donors. Raw reads were error-corrected and collapsed into unique sequences by a nearest-neighbor algorithm in which closely related sequences were merged to remove PCR and sequencing errors. Alignment of CDR3 sequences to IMGT reference sequences was used to assign V, D and J gene segments. For a sequence to be retained, at least a six-nucleotide match to both a V gene segment and a J gene segment was required. Rearrangements were called productive when the CDR3 lacked stop codons and stayed in frame with V and J; all others were non-productive. CDR3 was defined according to IMGT convention as the region running from the second conserved V-encoded cysteine to the conserved J-encoded phenylalanine. In an earlier analysis of around 540 of the donors, sequences lacking an unambiguous match to a single V gene segment were excluded. In an earlier analysis of approximately 550 of the donors, V segments were called functional above 56.7% productive rearrangements and were called segregating when the between-donor standard deviation exceeded 5%. To diagnose cytomegalovirus status from the catalog of TCR beta chain sequences, a statistical classification framework was built. V and J gene assignment, in a later analysis, came from comparing TCR nucleotide sequences with IMGT/GENE-DB human TR gene sequences. In a later analysis, CDR3 sequences and most-parsimonious VDJ recombination scenarios were assigned using the TCRdist pipeline. In a later analysis, each TCR beta chain was defined by its CDR3 amino acid sequence together with its V-gene family, and reads without a unique V-gene family were excluded. To address suspected cross-contamination and a sequencing artifact, a later analysis removed 592 highly shared, low-generation-probability nucleotide sequences. A later analysis calculated a clonal expansion index for each public chain from normalized within-repertoire ranks of inferred template counts. In a later analysis, generation probabilities were computed using a VDJ recombination model fitted to out-of-frame rearrangements, and the results were checked against IGoR. In a later analysis, hypergeometric tests were used to score TCR-TCR, TCR-HLA and TCR-CMV co-occurrence, with a repertoire-size bias correction applied to TCR pairs. In a later analysis, false discovery rates were estimated by permuting HLA or CMV assignments 20 times. In a later analysis, co-occurring TCRs were grouped with DBSCAN, and TCRdist sequence similarity was added when clustering was performed within HLA-allele-positive subsets. Co-occurrence clustering excluded repertoires with fewer than 30,000 or more than 120,000 public chains, plus five with anomalous nucleotide sharing. TCRdb stores this immuneACCESS table with in-frame sequences only. Part of the clones is absent; in the studies checked, under half of the shortfall reflects unresolved V genes, and no reason is known for the rest. For V, J and clone size, that table is used; D and trimming come from the DNA. Here the sample has some 150,000 clones; 65% to 85% occur a single time. About 5.6% of the sample is held by the ten biggest clonotypes.

Per the germline V gene, SGHRS is the CDR1 and YFSETQ is the CDR2. The junction carries 5 bases between V and J, which are trimmed by 3 bases and 2 bases respectively. Taken from cysteine to phenylalanine, the CDR3 has 12 residues. Only the CDR3 region is kept as DNA, spanning 36 bases read in frame from base 1. Of note for this clone: Which antigen it targets is not known. No clone much larger than this one lies a single base away; base qualities are absent.

The cohort comprised 710 or so healthy bone marrow donors. At the time of sampling, all cohort members were nominally healthy, though unrecorded immune exposures were likely present. The donor tested CMV seropositive, placing the donor among the 250 to 300 seropositive members of the cohort. A peripheral blood sample was provided by each donor, and peripheral blood mononuclear cells were used for TCR beta sequencing. Genomic DNA was extracted from the blood cell samples with the Qiagen DNeasy Blood Extraction Kit. This chain joins TRBV5-1 to TRBJ2-5; a confident D gene designation cannot be given. Sequences were obtained from PBMCs. This TCR came from a woman in her thirties or forties in good health and CMV-seropositive. The DNA reads TGCGCCAGCAGCTATACTCAAGAGACCCAGTACTTC. This is translated as CASSYTQETQYF. Here the CDR3 is joined to the reference TRBV5-1 and TRBJ2-5 genes, and the full variable domain is: KAGVTQTPRYLIKTRGQQVTLSCSPISGHRSVSWYQQTPGQGLQFLFEYFSETQRNKGNFPGRFSGRQFSNSRSEMNVSTLELGDSALYLCASSYTQETQYFGPGTRLLVL.